The 28 T cell receptor beta chains in this list originate from one sample, sequenced in a study of beta chain features in type 1 diabetes. The study's findings and limits: In every one of the four CD4+ subsets, TCRB CDR3s were moderately but significantly shorter in Type 1 diabetes patients.

These TCRs' antigens remain unknown. Of the isolated RNA, all was reverse transcribed, and so the sequenced material was expressed TCRB transcripts. Some clones are missing from TCRdb's copy, which holds only in-frame ones; the method was immunoSEQ multiplex PCR. Of around 310,000 clones listed, roughly 13% are singletons. The material sequenced was naive CD4+ T cells from blood. These receptors all stem from a woman under 30 with type 1 diabetes.

This clone has only a few counts. The rearrangement uses TRBV30 and TRBJ2-6; tentatively, D is TRBD1 (5 bases). The CDR3 length is 15 residues. The ends were cut back, 7 bases at V and 0 bases at J, with 13 bases in the middle. The germline CDR1 and CDR2 sequences are GTSNPN and SVGIG (reference sequence). DNA for the CDR3: TGTGCCTCGTCCTCAGGGATCTCTGGGGCCAACGTCCTGACTTTC. Protein sequence: CASSSGISGANVLTF.

This clone was detected only a few times. The chain has TRBV30 and TRBJ2-1; D remains ambiguous. The germline gives CDR1 GTSNPN, CDR2 SVGIG (reference sequence). Trimming shortened V by 0 bases and J by 0 bases, and 12 bases separated the two germline ends. The length of the CDR3 is 16 residues. CDR3: CAWSVLGLLSYNEQFF. As DNA, the CDR3 is TGTGCCTGGAGTGTACTTGGGCTGCTCTCCTACAATGAGCAGTTCTTC.

This clone has a handful of counts. J is TRBJ1-1 and V is TRBV27; D is perhaps TRBD1 (5 bases). Germline CDR1 MNHEY, CDR2 SMNVEV (reference sequence). The CDR3 runs to 11 residues. With 6 bases removed from V and 4 bases from J, the gap between germline ends came to 6 bases. CDR3 coding DNA: TGTGCCAGCAGGGGACTCACTGAAGCTTTCTTT. As protein: CASRGLTEAFF.

This clone has just a few counts. This chain joins TRBV19 and TRBJ2-7; 7 bases fit TRBD2. After removal of 11 bases from V and 1 base from J, the junction contained 11 bases not matched to a gene. This CDR3 contains 14 residues. Looked up from germline, CDR1 is LNHDA and CDR2 is SQIVND (reference sequence). The CDR3 is CASSVHGRSYEQYF. The CDR3 DNA reads TGTGCCTCTAGCGTCCACGGGAGGTCCTACGAGCAGTACTTC.

This clone was recorded a few times. The rearrangement joins TRBV27 to TRBJ2-5; D possibly corresponds to TRBD1 (7 bases). Germline values: CDR1 MNHEY, CDR2 SMNVEV (reference sequence). Between the trimmed V and J ends, which lost 4 bases and 5 bases, there was a span of 14 bases. CDR3 length: 14 residues. CDR3 amino acids: CASSSQGGRETQYF. CDR3 bases: TGTGCCAGCAGTTCCCAGGGGGGACGGGAGACCCAGTACTTC.

This chain uses TRBV5-1 with TRBJ1-2; a weak D match, TRBD1 (5 bases). The CDR3 has 14 amino acids. Per the germline V gene, CDR1 is SGHRS and CDR2 is YFSETQ. The V gene lost 1 base and the J gene lost 4 bases, with 11 bases spanning the gap. CDR3 residues: CASSLQGPRYGYTF. CDR3 sequence (DNA): TGCGCCAGCAGCTTGCAGGGCCCTCGCTATGGCTACACCTTC.

The chain combines TRBV6-5 with TRBJ1-5, with D tentatively TRBD1 (6 bases). The germline V gene has CDR1 MNHEY and CDR2 SVGAGI. CDR3 length equals 15 residues. With 6 bases removed from V and 5 bases from J, the gap between germline ends came to 17 bases. CDR3 sequence reads: CASSLNRVSDQPQHF. Here the CDR3 DNA reads TGTGCCAGCAGCCTCAACAGGGTATCTGATCAGCCCCAGCATTTT.

The chain links TRBV27 to TRBJ1-1; TRBD1 is a possible D gene (6 bases). Germline CDR1 reads MNHEY; CDR2 reads SMNVEV (reference sequence). The CDR3 sequence is 17 residues long. V shed 0 bases and J shed 5 bases, with 19 bases lying between them. Written as DNA, the CDR3 is TGTGCCAGCAGTTTATCGGGGAGGGGGGTGAGAAAGACTGAAGCTTTCTTT. As protein: CASSLSGRGVRKTEAFF.

This clone showed up just a few times. This sequence joins TRBV25-1 and TRBJ2-1, with D hard to call. The CDR3 covers 15 residues. Trimming shortened V by 3 bases and J by 4 bases, and 13 bases separated the two germline ends. CDR1 and CDR2 (germline): MGHDK, SYGVNS. CDR3 coding DNA: TGTGCCAGCAGTGATCCTCAGGTCCCGTACAATGAGCAGTTCTTC. Residues: CASSDPQVPYNEQFF.

This clone showed up just a few times. V gene TRBV27 combines with J gene TRBJ2-1, with D possibly matching TRBD2 (6 bases). CDR1 and CDR2 (germline): MNHEY, SMNVEV (reference sequence). This CDR3 contains 15 residues. With 3 bases removed from V and 6 bases from J, the gap between germline ends came to 15 bases. CDR3 nucleotides: TGTGCCAGCAGTTTGGGGGGAGCTTTTCCCAATGAGCAGTTCTTC. Encoded protein: CASSLGGAFPNEQFF.

The table lists this clone with a few counts. The chain is built from TRBV7-2 and TRBJ1-2, with 8 bases fitting TRBD1. Germline V gives CDR1 SGHTA, CDR2 FQGNSA. This CDR3 contains 17 residues. V gave up 1 base and J gave up 7 bases; unmatched junction bases: 14. The CDR3 reads CASSLGLNRDRLAGYTF. The CDR3 nucleotides read TGTGCCAGCAGCTTAGGGTTGAATCGGGACAGGCTGGCTGGCTACACCTTC.

This chain links TRBV30 with TRBJ2-3, with 9 bases aligning to TRBD2. The CDR3 is made up of 13 amino acids. The germline V gene encodes CDR1 GTSNPN and CDR2 SVGIG (reference sequence). Trimming took 4 bases from V and 3 from J; bases not matched to a gene: 2. The CDR3 nucleotides are TGTGCCTGGATTGCGGGAGGGACAGATACGCAGTATTTT. Translating gives CAWIAGGTDTQYF.

The sample holds a few counts of this clone. In nucleotides, the CDR3 is TGTGCCAGCAGCTCCAGACAGGCGCTGAACACCGGGGAGCTGTTTTTT. Its protein product is CASSSRQALNTGELFF. J is TRBJ2-2 and V is TRBV7-9; D is possibly TRBD1 (6 bases). The germline V and J ends were trimmed by 4 bases and 1 base, with 13 bases remaining between them. The CDR3 loop spans 16 amino acids. Germline lookup yields CDR1 SEHNR and CDR2 FQNEAQ (reference sequence).

This clone occurred a few times. The chain has TRBV27 and TRBJ1-5; the D is unclear. The germline V gene has CDR1 MNHEY and CDR2 SMNVEV (reference sequence). With 3 bases removed from V and 6 bases from J, the gap between germline ends came to 15 bases. CDR3 size: 15 residues. This CDR3 is CASSFEGRDSQPQHF. CDR3 DNA sequence: TGTGCCAGCAGTTTTGAGGGTAGGGATTCTCAGCCCCAGCATTTT.

This clone was found a few times. The chain is built from TRBV5-4 and TRBJ2-1; 10 bases match TRBD2. This CDR3 is built from 15 residues. Germline assignment: CDR1 SGHNT and CDR2 YYREEE (reference sequence). The V segment lost 3 bases and the J segment 2 bases; nucleotides outside the gene matches: 2. CDR3 sequence reads: CASSSSGSPYNEQFF. The CDR3, as DNA: TGTGCCAGCAGCTCTAGCGGGAGCCCCTACAATGAGCAGTTCTTC.

V is TRBV7-2 and J is TRBJ1-4; 10 bases map to TRBD1. The J segment lost 6 bases and the V segment lost 5 bases, leaving 6 bases of the junction unmatched. CDR3 length: 15 residues. CDR1 is SGHTA and CDR2 is FQGNSA in the germline V gene. CDR3 residues: CASSPRQGADEKLFF. The CDR3 DNA follows: TGTGCCAGCAGCCCCCGACAGGGGGCAGATGAAAAACTGTTTTTT.

This clone was counted only a few times. The rearrangement uses TRBV7-2 and TRBJ2-2; weak D call: TRBD1 (5 bases). V was trimmed by 5 bases and J by 6 bases, leaving 19 bases between them. Per the germline V gene, CDR1 is SGHTA and CDR2 is FQGNSA. There are 16 residues in the CDR3. The CDR3 nucleotides read TGTGCCAGCAGCGCGACGGACACCGTAGCTTCCGGGGAGCTGTTTTTT. Translation gives CASSATDTVASGELFF. Drawing the rest from reference TRBV7-2 and TRBJ2-2, the complete variable domain is GAGVSQSPSNKVTEKGKDVELRCDPISGHTALYWYRQSLGQGLEFLIYFQGNSAPDKSGLPSDRFSAERTGGSVSTLTIQRTQQEDSAVYLCASSATDTVASGELFFGEGSRLTVL.

Notes on this clone: Within the sample, other DNA sequences also encode this same CDR3. This chain uses TRBV11-2 with TRBJ1-1; D possibly corresponds to TRBD1 (6 bases). Trimming removed 1 base at V and 4 bases at J, with 7 bases between. The CDR3 is made up of 13 amino acids. Germline V gene sequence: CDR1 SGHAT, CDR2 FQNNGV. CDR3 residues: CASSLVRGTEAFF. The CDR3 DNA is TGTGCCAGCAGCTTAGTCAGGGGCACTGAAGCTTTCTTT.

The genes are TRBV6-5 and TRBJ2-2, with 12 nucleotides matching TRBD2. The CDR3 totals 15 residues. V was pared by 2 bases and J by 6 bases, with 1 base of the junction left unmatched. Germline CDR1 and CDR2: MNHEY and SVGAGI. As DNA, the CDR3 is TGTGCCAGCAGTTACCTAGCGGGAGGGGCCGGGGAGCTGTTTTTT. Amino acids: CASSYLAGGAGELFF.

V and J are TRBV7-9 and TRBJ2-7; 12 bases are a match to TRBD1. V lost 4 bases to trimming and J lost 5 bases; unmatched junction nucleotides: 9. The CDR3 consists of 16 residues. The germline V gene encodes CDR1 SEHNR and CDR2 FQNEAQ (reference sequence). CDR3 sequence reads: CASSSLTGTGGNEQYF. CDR3 coding DNA: TGTGCCAGCAGCTCATTAACCGGGACAGGGGGCAACGAGCAGTACTTC.

This clone was recorded a few times. The genes are TRBV5-6 and TRBJ2-7; tentatively, D is TRBD2 (6 bases). From germline, CDR1 is SGHDT and CDR2 YYEEEE. Trimming removed 2 bases at V and 2 bases at J, with 11 bases between. CDR3 length: 14 residues. DNA for the CDR3: TGTGCCAGCAGCTTCGGGGGTAGGGCCTACGAGCAGTACTTC. This sequence encodes CASSFGGRAYEQYF.

This clone was detected only once. The chain employs TRBV5-6 and TRBJ2-5; D call uncertain. CDR1 is SGHDT, CDR2 YYEEEE, per germline. Trimming pared 4 bases from V and 4 bases from J, leaving 11 bases between. The CDR3 sequence is 13 residues long. The CDR3 sequence: CASSRLSGETQYF. CDR3 bases: TGTGCCAGCAGCCGGTTGTCGGGAGAGACCCAGTACTTC.

Only a few counts were recorded for this clone. Other DNA sequences in the same sample also yield this CDR3. The chain recombines TRBV5-1 with TRBJ1-1; 7 nucleotides line up with TRBD1. Germline V gene sequence: CDR1 SGHRS, CDR2 YFSETQ. CDR3 length: 15 amino acids. Germline trimming cut 4 bases from V and 1 base from J; bases unmatched to any gene: 7. DNA of the CDR3: TGCGCCAGCAGCCCTGGGGGGACAGCGAACACTGAAGCTTTCTTT. The encoded protein is CASSPGGTANTEAFF.

The table lists this clone with a few counts. This rearrangement joins TRBV6-5 to TRBJ2-2; 10 bases map to TRBD2. The CDR3 has 15 amino acids. Losses at the gene ends were 5 bases for V and 5 bases for J; bases not matched to a gene: 5. The germline V gene encodes CDR1 MNHEY and CDR2 SVGAGI. The CDR3 DNA reads as TGTGCCAGCAGTCGACTAGCGGGTGGGACCGGGGAGCTGTTTTTT. Amino acids: CASSRLAGGTGELFF.

This clone was observed a handful of times. V gene TRBV28 combines with J gene TRBJ1-2, with 7 bases identical to TRBD1. V shed 6 bases and J 3 bases; nucleotides not matched to a gene: 4. The CDR3 is made up of 13 amino acids. Germline CDR1 reads MDHEN; CDR2 reads SYDVKM. The CDR3 loop reads CASSPGGDYGYTF. DNA of the CDR3: TGTGCCAGCAGCCCAGGGGGAGACTATGGCTACACCTTC.

This clone was picked up a small number of times. V and J are TRBV7-2 and TRBJ2-3, with 10 bases matching TRBD2. The CDR3 contains 17 residues. Germline assignment: CDR1 SGHTA and CDR2 FQGNSA. V trimming: 1 base; J trimming: 0 bases; junction bases outside the gene matches: 4. CDR3 sequence reads: CASSLGGLASSTDTQYF. CDR3 DNA sequence: TGTGCCAGCAGCTTAGGGGGACTAGCGTCTAGCACAGATACGCAGTATTTT.

This chain joins TRBV18 and TRBJ2-3; 7 bases line up with TRBD2. The V segment lost 1 base and the J segment 5 bases; nucleotides outside the gene matches: 9. Germline V gene lookup returns CDR1 KGHSH and CDR2 LQKENI. The CDR3 consists of 16 residues. CDR3 coding DNA: TGTGCCAGCTCACCACAGTTGGCGGGAGTGGTAGATACGCAGTATTTT. Protein: CASSPQLAGVVDTQYF. Using reference TRBV18 and TRBJ2-3 for the parts outside the CDR3, the full variable domain is NAGVMQNPRHLVRRRGQEARLRCSPMKGHSHVYWYRQLPEEGLKFMVYLQKENIIDESGMPKERFSAEFPKEGPSILRIQQVVRGDSAAYFCASSPQLAGVVDTQYFGPGTRLTVL.

This clone has only a few counts. The chain has TRBV5-1 and TRBJ2-7; TRBD1 matches 8 bases. After removal of 4 bases from V and 0 bases from J, the junction contained 9 bases not matched to a gene. In germline, CDR1 is SGHRS, CDR2 YFSETQ. The CDR3 sequence is 16 residues long. The CDR3 coding sequence is TGCGCCAGCAGCCTCCGCGGACAGGGAAACTCCTACGAGCAGTACTTC. The encoded protein is CASSLRGQGNSYEQYF. Looking up the rest from reference TRBV5-1 and TRBJ2-7 gives the full variable domain: KAGVTQTPRYLIKTRGQQVTLSCSPISGHRSVSWYQQTPGQGLQFLFEYFSETQRNKGNFPGRFSGRQFSNSRSEMNVSTLELGDSALYLCASSLRGQGNSYEQYFGPGTRLTVT.